This TCR beta chain was captured by sequencing in a study of T cell responses to AZD1222 COVID-19 vaccine. General observations from the study: The donor group comprised mostly white British people and more females; the analysis possibly underestimated clonal diversity. The study identified only five to seven AZD1222 recipients as seropositive at baseline. Per reports, nearly half of all spike-specific TCRs target regions that are unmutated in variants.

Sequencing was performed with immunoSEQ multiplex PCR; in TCRdb, only in-frame clones are kept and a portion is missing. Of about 110,000 clones detected, around nine tenths appear once; the ten largest clones hold about 2.6%. For this clone: Its antigen is still unknown.

The CDR3 covers 14 residues. The V and J ends lost 4 bases and 3 bases, in that order; junction bases with no gene match: 6. Germline V gives CDR1 MNHEY, CDR2 SVGAGI. This TCR came from an adult who received the AZD1222 COVID-19 vaccine. The source material was peripheral blood, sampled 28 days after the second AZD1222 dose. V and J are TRBV6-5 and TRBJ2-7; TRBD1 matches 7 bases. CDR3 protein: CASSLRGQLYEQYF. As DNA, the CDR3 is TGTGCCAGCAGTTTGAGGGGGCAACTCTACGAGCAGTACTTC.